The source of this TCR beta chain is a study of cytomegalovirus exposure and HLA in healthy donors. Overall study results and limits: Among TCR sequences, most were rare, though some public TCRs appeared in many donors.

The ends were cut back, 10 bases at V and 4 bases at J, with 19 bases in the middle. The CDR3 is 14 amino acids. Germline V gene sequence: CDR1 LNHDA, CDR2 SQIVND (reference sequence). PCR was performed using 60 Vbeta and 13 Jbeta primers. Only in-frame clones appear in the TCRdb table, and some are missing; sequencing was by immunoSEQ multiplex PCR. The sample holds about 130,000 clones, approximately 80% seen once. A note on this clone: What it recognizes is unknown.

The sequenced sample consisted of PBMCs. The TCR sequence derives from a woman between 35 and 50 years old in good health and CMV-seropositive. The chain carries TRBV19 and TRBJ1-2; possible D gene TRBD1, 6 bases. The CDR3 DNA is TGTGCCACTAAACCGACAGGCTCAGGCTATGGCTACACCTTC. Protein product: CATKPTGSGYGYTF.